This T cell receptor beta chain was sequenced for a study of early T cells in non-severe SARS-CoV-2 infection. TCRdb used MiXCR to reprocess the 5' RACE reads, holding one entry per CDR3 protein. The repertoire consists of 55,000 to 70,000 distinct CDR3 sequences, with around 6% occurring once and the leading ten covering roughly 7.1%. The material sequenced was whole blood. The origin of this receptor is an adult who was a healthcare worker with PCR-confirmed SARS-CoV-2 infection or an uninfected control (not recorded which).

The CDR3 DNA sequence: TGTGCCAGCAGCTTGGAGGGGAGACAGTCTTCCTATGGCTACACCTTC. Its protein product is CASSLEGRQSSYGYTF. The chain joins TRBV5-8 to TRBJ1-2; the D gene is possibly TRBD1 (5 bases). V was trimmed by 0 bases and J by 4 bases, leaving 16 bases between them. Germline values: CDR1 SGHTS, CDR2 YDEGEE. The CDR3 runs to 16 residues.